A single sample is the source of the 7 T cell receptor beta chains below, sequenced in a study of beta chain features in type 1 diabetes. Whole-study findings and limits: Significant though moderate, a shortening of TCRB CDR3s appeared in all four CD4+ subsets of Type 1 diabetes patients.

Reverse transcribing all isolated RNA meant expressed TCRB transcripts were sequenced. TCRdb's table, derived via immunoSEQ multiplex PCR, lists solely in-frame clones and lacks some. The profile covers around 240,000 clones, with 16% appearing a single time and about 0.092% taken by the ten largest. No cognate antigen is known for these TCRs. Sequenced input: naive CD4+ T cells from blood. These receptors all come from a man between 25 and 39 years old with type 1 diabetes.

The rearrangement joins TRBV27 to TRBJ2-7; the match to TRBD2 covers 7 bases. CDR3 length equals 14 residues. Trimming took 10 bases from V and 0 from J; bases not matched to a gene: 9. Per the germline V gene, CDR1 is MNHEY and CDR2 is SMNVEV (reference sequence). CDR3 sequence: CAIAREFNSYEQYF. CDR3 DNA sequence: TGTGCCATCGCGCGGGAGTTCAACTCCTACGAGCAGTACTTC.

This clone was observed a few times. The chain is built from TRBV5-1 and TRBJ1-5, with unresolved D. With 1 base removed from V and 0 bases from J, the gap between germline ends came to 5 bases. Germline CDR1 SGHRS, CDR2 YFSETQ. This CDR3 is built from 14 residues. As DNA, the CDR3 is TGCGCCAGCAGCTTGAGAGATAGCAATCAGCCCCAGCATTTT. Translating gives CASSLRDSNQPQHF.

This clone has only a few counts. V is TRBV28 and J is TRBJ2-5; 8 nucleotides align to TRBD1. Germline V gives CDR1 MDHEN, CDR2 SYDVKM. V gave up 7 bases and J gave up 1 base; unmatched junction bases: 11. This CDR3 is 16 amino acids long. The DNA of the CDR3 is TGTGCCAGCACCCCAGGACAGGGTGTACTCCAAGAGACCCAGTACTTC. It specifies CASTPGQGVLQETQYF.

V gene TRBV5-1 combines with J gene TRBJ2-1, with 9 positions matching TRBD2. J lost 6 bases, V lost 2 bases, and 6 bases had no gene match. CDR1 and CDR2 (germline): SGHRS, YFSETQ. The CDR3 runs to 15 residues. The CDR3 DNA sequence: TGCGCCAGCAGCTTAATAGCGGGAGCGTTCAATGAGCAGTTCTTC. Protein sequence: CASSLIAGAFNEQFF.

The chain recombines TRBV9 with TRBJ2-5, with D uncertain. The CDR3 has 11 amino acids. From germline, CDR1 is SGDLS and CDR2 YYNGEE. Trimming removed 4 bases from V and 5 bases from J, with 6 bases in between. This CDR3 reads CASSPGETQYF. DNA for the CDR3: TGTGCCAGCAGCCCCGGGGAGACCCAGTACTTC.

The chain uses TRBV15 and TRBJ2-7; either TRBD1 or TRBD2 may supply D (5 bases each). Trimming took 5 bases from V and 5 from J, leaving 16 bases between them. The CDR3 extends over 14 amino acids. Germline values: CDR1 LNHNV, CDR2 YYDKDF (reference sequence). The CDR3 DNA follows: TGTGCCACCAGCCGTGAACGGGGCAGGGACGAGCAGTACTTC. It yields the protein CATSRERGRDEQYF.

This sequence joins TRBV11-2 and TRBJ2-1, with 8 bases identical to TRBD1. This CDR3 is 15 amino acids long. V lost 3 bases, J lost 4 bases, and 5 bases stayed unmatched. Germline values: CDR1 SGHAT, CDR2 FQNNGV. The DNA for the CDR3 is TGTGCCAGCAGCTTTGGACAGGGACCTTACAATGAGCAGTTCTTC. Its protein is CASSFGQGPYNEQFF.